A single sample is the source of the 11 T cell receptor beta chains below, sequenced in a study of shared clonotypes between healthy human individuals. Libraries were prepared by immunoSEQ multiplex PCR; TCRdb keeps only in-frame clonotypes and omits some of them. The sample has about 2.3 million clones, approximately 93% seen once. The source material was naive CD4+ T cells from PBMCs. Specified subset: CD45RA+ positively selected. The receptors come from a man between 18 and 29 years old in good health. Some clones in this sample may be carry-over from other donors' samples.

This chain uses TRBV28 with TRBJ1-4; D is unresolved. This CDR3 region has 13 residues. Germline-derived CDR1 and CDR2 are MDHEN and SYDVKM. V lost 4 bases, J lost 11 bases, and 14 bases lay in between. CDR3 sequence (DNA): TGTGCCAGCAGTTGGCCAGGAGTAGGTAAACTGTTTTTT. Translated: CASSWPGVGKLFF.

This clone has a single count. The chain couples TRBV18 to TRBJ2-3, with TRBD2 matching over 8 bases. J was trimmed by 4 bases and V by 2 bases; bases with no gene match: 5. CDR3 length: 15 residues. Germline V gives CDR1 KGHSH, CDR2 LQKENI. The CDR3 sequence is CASSPVAGRADTQYF. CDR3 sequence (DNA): TGTGCCAGCTCACCAGTAGCGGGAAGAGCAGATACGCAGTATTTT.

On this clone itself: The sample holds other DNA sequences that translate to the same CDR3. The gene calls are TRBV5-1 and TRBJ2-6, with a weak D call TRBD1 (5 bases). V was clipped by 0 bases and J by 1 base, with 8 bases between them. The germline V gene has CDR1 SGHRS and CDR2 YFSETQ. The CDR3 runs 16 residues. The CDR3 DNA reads TGCGCCAGCAGCTTGGCCTCAGGGTCTGGGGCCAACGTCCTGACTTTC. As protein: CASSLASGSGANVLTF.

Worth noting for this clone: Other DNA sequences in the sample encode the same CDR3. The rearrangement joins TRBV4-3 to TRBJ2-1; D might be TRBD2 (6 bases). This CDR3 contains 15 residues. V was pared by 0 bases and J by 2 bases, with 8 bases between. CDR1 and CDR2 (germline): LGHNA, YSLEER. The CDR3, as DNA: TGCGCCAGCAGCCAAGATGGGGGGACCTACAATGAGCAGTTCTTC. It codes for CASSQDGGTYNEQFF.

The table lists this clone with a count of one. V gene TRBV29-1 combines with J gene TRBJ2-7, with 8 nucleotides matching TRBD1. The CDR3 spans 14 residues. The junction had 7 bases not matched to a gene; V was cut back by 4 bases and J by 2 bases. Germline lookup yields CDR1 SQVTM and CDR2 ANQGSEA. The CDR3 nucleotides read TGCAGCGTTGGTCGTGGACAGGGTCCCTACGAGCAGTACTTC. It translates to CSVGRGQGPYEQYF.

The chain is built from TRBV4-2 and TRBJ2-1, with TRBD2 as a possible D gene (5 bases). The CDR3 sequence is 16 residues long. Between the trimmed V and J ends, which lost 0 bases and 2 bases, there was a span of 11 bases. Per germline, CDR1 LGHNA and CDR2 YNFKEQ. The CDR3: CASSQEGSATYNEQFF. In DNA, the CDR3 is TGTGCCAGCAGCCAAGAAGGTAGCGCTACCTACAATGAGCAGTTCTTC.

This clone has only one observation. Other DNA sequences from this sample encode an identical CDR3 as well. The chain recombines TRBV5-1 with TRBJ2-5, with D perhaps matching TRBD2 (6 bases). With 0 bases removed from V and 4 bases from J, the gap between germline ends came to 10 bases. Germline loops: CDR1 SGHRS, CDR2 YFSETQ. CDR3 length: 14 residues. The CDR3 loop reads CASSLDGSGETQYF. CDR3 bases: TGCGCCAGCAGCTTGGACGGGAGCGGAGAGACCCAGTACTTC.

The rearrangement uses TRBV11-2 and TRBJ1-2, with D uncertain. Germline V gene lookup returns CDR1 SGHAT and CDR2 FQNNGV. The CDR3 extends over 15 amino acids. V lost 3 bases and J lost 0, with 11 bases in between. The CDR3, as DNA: TGTGCCAGCAGCTTTTCCGGGGATTCTAACTATGGCTACACCTTC. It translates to CASSFSGDSNYGYTF.

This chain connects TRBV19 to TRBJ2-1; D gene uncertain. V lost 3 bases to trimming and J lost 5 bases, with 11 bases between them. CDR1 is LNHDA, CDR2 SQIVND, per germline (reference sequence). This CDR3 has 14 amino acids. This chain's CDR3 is CASSIRPKNNEQFF. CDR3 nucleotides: TGTGCCAGTAGTATCCGACCAAAGAACAATGAGCAGTTCTTC.

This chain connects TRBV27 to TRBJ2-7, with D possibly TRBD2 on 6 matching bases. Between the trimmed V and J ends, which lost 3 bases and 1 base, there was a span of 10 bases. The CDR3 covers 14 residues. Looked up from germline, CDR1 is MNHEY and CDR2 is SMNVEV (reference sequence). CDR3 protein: CASSLTRGSYEQYF. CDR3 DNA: TGTGCCAGCAGTTTGACTCGGGGGTCCTACGAGCAGTACTTC.

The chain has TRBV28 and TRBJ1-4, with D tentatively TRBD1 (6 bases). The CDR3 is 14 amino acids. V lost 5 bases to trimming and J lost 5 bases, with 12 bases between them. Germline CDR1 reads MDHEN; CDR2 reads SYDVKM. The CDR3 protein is CASSPGDGNEKLFF. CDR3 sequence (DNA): TGTGCCAGCAGTCCAGGGGACGGAAATGAAAAACTGTTTTTT.